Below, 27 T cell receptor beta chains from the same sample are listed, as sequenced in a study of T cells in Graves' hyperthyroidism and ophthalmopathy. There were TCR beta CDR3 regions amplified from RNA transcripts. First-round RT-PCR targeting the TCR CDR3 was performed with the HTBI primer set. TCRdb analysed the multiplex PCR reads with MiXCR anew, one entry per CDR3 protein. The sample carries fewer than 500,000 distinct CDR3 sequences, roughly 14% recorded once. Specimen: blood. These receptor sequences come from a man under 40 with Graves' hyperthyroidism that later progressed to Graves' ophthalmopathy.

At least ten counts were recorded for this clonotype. CDR3 bases: TGTGCCAGCAGTGAAGGGACTAGCGAAGAGACCCAGTACTTC. This gives the protein CASSEGTSEETQYF. The chain combines TRBV2 with TRBJ2-5; 9 bases align to TRBD2. The CDR3 has 14 residues. J gave up 3 bases and V 1 base, and 0 bases lay outside the gene matches. Germline V gives CDR1 SNHLY, CDR2 FYNNEI.

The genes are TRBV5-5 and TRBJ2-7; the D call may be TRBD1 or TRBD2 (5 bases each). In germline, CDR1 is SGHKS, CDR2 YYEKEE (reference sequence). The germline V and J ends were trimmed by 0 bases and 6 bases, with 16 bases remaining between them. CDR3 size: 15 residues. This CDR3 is CASSLGVSGAGEQYF. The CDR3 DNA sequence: TGTGCCAGCAGCTTGGGGGTATCTGGGGCGGGCGAGCAGTACTTC.

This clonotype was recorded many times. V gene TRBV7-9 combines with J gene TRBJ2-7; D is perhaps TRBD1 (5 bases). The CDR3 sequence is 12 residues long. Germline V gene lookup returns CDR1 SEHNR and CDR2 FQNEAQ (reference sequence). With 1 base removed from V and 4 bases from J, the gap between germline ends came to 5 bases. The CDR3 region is CASSLGQYEQYF. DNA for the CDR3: TGTGCCAGCAGCTTAGGACAGTACGAGCAGTACTTC.

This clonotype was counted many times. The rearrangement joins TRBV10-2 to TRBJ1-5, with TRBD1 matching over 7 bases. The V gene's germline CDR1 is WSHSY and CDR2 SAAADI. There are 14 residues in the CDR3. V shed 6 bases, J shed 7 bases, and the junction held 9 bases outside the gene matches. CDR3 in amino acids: CASREQGRNQPQHF. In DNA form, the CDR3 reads TGCGCCAGCAGAGAACAGGGGAGGAACCAGCCCCAGCATTTT.

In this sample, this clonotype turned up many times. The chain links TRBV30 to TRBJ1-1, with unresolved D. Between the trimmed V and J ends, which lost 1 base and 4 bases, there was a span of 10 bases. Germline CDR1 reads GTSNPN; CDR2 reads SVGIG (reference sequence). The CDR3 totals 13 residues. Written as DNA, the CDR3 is TGTGCCTGGAGTGCGTGGATCGGCACTGAAGCTTTCTTT. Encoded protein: CAWSAWIGTEAFF. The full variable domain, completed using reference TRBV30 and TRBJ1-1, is SQTIHQWPATLVQPVGSPLSLECTVEGTSNPNLYWYRQAAGRGLQLLFYSVGIGQISSEVPQNLSASRPQDRQFILSSKKLLLSDSGFYLCAWSAWIGTEAFFGQGTRLTVV.

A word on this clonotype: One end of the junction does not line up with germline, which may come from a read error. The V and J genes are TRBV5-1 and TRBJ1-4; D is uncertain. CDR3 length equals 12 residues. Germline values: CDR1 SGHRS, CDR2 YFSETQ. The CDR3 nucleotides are TGTGCCAGCAGCTCGGACGGTGAAAAACTGTTTTTT. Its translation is CASSSDGEKLFF.

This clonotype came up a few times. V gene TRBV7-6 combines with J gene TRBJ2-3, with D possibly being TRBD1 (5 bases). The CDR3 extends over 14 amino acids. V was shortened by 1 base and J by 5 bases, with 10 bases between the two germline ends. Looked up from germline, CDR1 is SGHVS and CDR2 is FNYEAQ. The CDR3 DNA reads TGTGCCAGCAGCTTAGGTAGGGGTCGAGATACGCAGTATTTT. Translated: CASSLGRGRDTQYF.

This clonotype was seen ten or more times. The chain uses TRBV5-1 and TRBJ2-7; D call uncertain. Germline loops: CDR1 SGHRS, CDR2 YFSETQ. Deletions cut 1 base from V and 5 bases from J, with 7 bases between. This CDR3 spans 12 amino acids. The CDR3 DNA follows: TGCGCCAGCAGCTTGCGGAGTAACGAGCAGTACTTC. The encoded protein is CASSLRSNEQYF.

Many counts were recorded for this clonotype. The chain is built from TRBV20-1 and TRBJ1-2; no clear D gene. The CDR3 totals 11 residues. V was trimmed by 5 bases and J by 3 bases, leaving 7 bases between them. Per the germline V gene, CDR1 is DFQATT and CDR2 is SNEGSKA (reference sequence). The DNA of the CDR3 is TGCAGTGCTTACAAAGACTATGGCTACACCTTC. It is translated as CSAYKDYGYTF.

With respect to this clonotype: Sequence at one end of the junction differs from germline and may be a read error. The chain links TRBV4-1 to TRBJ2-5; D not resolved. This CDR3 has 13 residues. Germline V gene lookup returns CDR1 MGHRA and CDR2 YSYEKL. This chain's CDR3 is CASSQDSRESQYF. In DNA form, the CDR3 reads TGCGCCAGCAGCCAAGATAGTAGAGAGTCCCAGTACTTC.

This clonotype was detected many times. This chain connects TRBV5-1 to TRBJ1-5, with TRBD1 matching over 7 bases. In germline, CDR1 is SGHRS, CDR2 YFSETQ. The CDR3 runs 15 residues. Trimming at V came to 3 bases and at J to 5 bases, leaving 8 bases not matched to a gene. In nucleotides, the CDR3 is TGCGCCAGCAGCTGGACAGGTACTCTCGATCAGCCCCAGCATTTT. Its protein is CASSWTGTLDQPQHF.

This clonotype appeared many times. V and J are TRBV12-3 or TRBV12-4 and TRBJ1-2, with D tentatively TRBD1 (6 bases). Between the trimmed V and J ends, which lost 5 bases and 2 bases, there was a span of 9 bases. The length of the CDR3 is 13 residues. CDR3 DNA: TGTGCCAGCAGTCAGGGGCCAAACTATGGCTACACCTTC. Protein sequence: CASSQGPNYGYTF.

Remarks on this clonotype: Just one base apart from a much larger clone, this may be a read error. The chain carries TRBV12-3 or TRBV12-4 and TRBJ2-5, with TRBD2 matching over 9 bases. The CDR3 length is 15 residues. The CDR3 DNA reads TGTGCCAACAGTTTAGGCGGGGGGGCCTTGGAGACCCAGTACTTC. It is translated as CANSLGGGALETQYF.

CDR3 residues: CASSQDVGGWSPLHF. In DNA form, the CDR3 reads TGTGCCAGCAGCCAAGATGTGGGGGGCTGGTCACCCCTCCACTTT. The chain uses TRBV14 and TRBJ1-6; maybe TRBD1 (6 bases). CDR3 size: 15 residues. With 0 bases removed from V and 10 bases from J, the gap between germline ends came to 13 bases. Germline V gene data show CDR1 as SGHDN and CDR2 as FVKESK.

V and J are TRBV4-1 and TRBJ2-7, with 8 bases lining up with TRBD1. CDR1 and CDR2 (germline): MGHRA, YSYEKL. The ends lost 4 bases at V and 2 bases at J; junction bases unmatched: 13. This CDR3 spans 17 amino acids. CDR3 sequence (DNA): TGCGCCAGCAGCCCCCTCGAAACAGGGGGAAGTGCCTACGAGCAGTACTTC. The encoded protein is CASSPLETGGSAYEQYF.

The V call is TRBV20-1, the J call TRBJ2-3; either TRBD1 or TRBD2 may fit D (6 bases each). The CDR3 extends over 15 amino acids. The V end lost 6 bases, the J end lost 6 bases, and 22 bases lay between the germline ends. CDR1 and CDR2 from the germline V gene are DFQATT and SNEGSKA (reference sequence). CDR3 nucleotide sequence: TGCAGTGCGGAAACTAGGGGGGCGCCCCGGGATACGCAGTATTTT. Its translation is CSAETRGAPRDTQYF.

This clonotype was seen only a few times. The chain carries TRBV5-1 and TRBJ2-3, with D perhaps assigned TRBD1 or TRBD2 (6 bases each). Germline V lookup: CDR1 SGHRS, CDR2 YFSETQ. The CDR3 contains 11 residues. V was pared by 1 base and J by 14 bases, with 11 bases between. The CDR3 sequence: CASSLPPGAYF. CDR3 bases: TGCGCCAGCAGCTTGCCTCCGGGGGCGTATTTT. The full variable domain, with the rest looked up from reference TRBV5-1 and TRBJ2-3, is KAGVTQTPRYLIKTRGQQVTLSCSPISGHRSVSWYQQTPGQGLQFLFEYFSETQRNKGNFPGRFSGRQFSNSRSEMNVSTLELGDSALYLCASSLPPGAYFGPGTRLTVL.

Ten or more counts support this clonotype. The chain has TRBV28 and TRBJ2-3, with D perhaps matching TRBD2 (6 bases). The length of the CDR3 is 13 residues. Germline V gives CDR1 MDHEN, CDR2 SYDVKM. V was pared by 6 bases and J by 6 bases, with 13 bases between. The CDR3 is CASREEGRDTQYF. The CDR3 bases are TGTGCCAGCAGAGAAGAGGGGAGGGATACGCAGTATTTT.

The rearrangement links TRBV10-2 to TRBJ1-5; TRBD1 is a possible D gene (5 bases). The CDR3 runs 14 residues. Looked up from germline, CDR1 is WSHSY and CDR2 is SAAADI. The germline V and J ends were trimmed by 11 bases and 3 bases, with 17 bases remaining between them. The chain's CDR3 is CAAGGEGPNQPQHF. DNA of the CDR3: TGCGCCGCCGGCGGCGAGGGGCCCAATCAGCCCCAGCATTTT.

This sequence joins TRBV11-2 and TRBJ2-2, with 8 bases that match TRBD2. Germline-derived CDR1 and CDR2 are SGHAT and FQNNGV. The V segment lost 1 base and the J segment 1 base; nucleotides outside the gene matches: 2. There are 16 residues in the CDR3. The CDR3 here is CASSLVSGVNTGELFF. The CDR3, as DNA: TGTGCCAGCAGCTTAGTTAGCGGGGTGAACACCGGGGAGCTGTTTTTT. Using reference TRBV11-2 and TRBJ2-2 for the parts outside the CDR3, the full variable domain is EAGVAQSPRYKIIEKRQSVAFWCNPISGHATLYWYQQILGQGPKLLIQFQNNGVVDDSQLPKDRFSAERLKGVDSTLKIQPAKLEDSAVYLCASSLVSGVNTGELFFGEGSRLTVL.

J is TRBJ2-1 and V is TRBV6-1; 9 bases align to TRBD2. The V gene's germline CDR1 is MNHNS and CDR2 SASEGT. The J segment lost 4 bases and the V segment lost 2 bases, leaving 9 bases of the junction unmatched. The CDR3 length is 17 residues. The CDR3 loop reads CASSERIAGALYNEQFF. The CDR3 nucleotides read TGTGCCAGCAGTGAACGGATAGCGGGGGCCCTATACAATGAGCAGTTCTTC.

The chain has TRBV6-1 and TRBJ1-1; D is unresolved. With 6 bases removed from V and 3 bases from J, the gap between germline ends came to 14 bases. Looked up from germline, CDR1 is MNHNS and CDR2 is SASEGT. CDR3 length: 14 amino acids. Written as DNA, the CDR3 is TGTGCCAGCAGCGTTATCTTTTCGGACACTGAAGCTTTCTTT. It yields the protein CASSVIFSDTEAFF.

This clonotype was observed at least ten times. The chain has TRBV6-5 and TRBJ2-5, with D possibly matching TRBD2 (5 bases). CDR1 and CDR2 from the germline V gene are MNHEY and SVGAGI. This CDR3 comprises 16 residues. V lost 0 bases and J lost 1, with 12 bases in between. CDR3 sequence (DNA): TGTGCCAGCAGTTACTCCGACCCGGGATCCCAAGAGACCCAGTACTTC. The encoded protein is CASSYSDPGSQETQYF.

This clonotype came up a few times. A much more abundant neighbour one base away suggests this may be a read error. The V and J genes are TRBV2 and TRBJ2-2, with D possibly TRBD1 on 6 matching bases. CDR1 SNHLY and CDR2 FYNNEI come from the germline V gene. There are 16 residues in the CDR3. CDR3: CASTLRWQGNTGELSF. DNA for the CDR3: TGTGCCAGCACCCTCCGATGGCAGGGGAACACCGGGGAGCTGTCTTTT.

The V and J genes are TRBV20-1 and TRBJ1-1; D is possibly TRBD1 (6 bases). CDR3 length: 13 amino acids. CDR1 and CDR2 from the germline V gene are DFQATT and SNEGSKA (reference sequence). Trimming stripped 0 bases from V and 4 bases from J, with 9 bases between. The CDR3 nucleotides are TGCAGTGCTAGAGATTGGGGGCGCACTGAAGCTTTCTTT. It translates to CSARDWGRTEAFF.

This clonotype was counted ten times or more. The CDR3 sequence: CASSFSGQETQYF. CDR3 DNA sequence: TGTGCCAGCAGTTTTAGCGGACAAGAGACCCAGTACTTC. The chain uses TRBV27 and TRBJ2-5; D perhaps matches TRBD2 (6 bases). Germline V lookup: CDR1 MNHEY, CDR2 SMNVEV (reference sequence). This CDR3 spans 13 amino acids. V was pared by 3 bases and J by 2 bases, with 7 bases between.

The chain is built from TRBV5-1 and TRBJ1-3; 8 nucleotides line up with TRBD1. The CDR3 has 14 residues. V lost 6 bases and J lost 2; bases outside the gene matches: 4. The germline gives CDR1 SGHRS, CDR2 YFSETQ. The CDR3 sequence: CASTPTGAGNTIYF. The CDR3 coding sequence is TGCGCCAGCACCCCGACAGGGGCTGGAAACACCATATATTTT.